Presented here are 3 T cell receptor beta chains from one specimen sequenced in a study of blood T cell repertoires in COVID-19. Generated by immunoSEQ multiplex PCR, the TCRdb table keeps only in-frame clones and is missing some. Altogether around 150,000 clones are present, 60% to 85% being singletons, with the ten largest covering 7% to 10%. Material for sequencing was peripheral blood. These receptors originate from a man between 60 and 70 years old with acute or convalescent COVID-19.

The chain carries TRBV24-1 and TRBJ1-2; 7 nucleotides line up with TRBD1. Germline loops: CDR1 KGHDR, CDR2 SFDVKD. The CDR3 is 15 amino acids. V lost 4 bases, J lost 0 bases, and 4 bases stayed unmatched. CDR3 in DNA: TGTGCCACCAGTGACCCCGGGACAGCTAACTATGGCTACACCTTC. It specifies CATSDPGTANYGYTF.

The chain uses TRBV30 and TRBJ2-6; 7 bases fit TRBD2. CDR1 and CDR2 from the germline V gene are GTSNPN and SVGIG (reference sequence). Trimming cost V 8 bases and J 0 bases; bases outside gene matches: 4. This CDR3 has 14 amino acids. The CDR3 spells CAGEGSSGANVLTF. The CDR3 nucleotides are TGTGCCGGGGAGGGGAGCTCTGGGGCCAACGTCCTGACTTTC.

This clone has just one count. The chain couples TRBV19 to TRBJ2-7; 11 bases match TRBD1. Germline V gene data show CDR1 as LNHDA and CDR2 as SQIVND (reference sequence). The CDR3 spans 14 residues. The junction had 8 bases not matched to a gene; V was cut back by 10 bases and J by 3 bases. Here the CDR3 reads CATQPGTGGYEQYF. The CDR3 DNA sequence: TGTGCCACCCAGCCCGGGACAGGGGGCTACGAGCAGTACTTC.